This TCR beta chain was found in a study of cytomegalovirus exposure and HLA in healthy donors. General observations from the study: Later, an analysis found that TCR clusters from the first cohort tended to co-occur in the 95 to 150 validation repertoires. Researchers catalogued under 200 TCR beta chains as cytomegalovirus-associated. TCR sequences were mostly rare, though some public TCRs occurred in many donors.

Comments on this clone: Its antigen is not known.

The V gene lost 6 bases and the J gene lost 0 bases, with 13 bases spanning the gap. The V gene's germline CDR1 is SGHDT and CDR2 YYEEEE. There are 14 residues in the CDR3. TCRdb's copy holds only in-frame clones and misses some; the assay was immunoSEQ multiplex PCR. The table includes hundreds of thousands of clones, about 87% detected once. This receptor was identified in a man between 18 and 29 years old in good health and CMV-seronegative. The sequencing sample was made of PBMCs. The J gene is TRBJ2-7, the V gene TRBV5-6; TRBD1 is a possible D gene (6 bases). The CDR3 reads CASNPDSLSYEQYF. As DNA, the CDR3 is TGTGCCAGCAACCCGGACAGTCTCTCCTACGAGCAGTACTTC.